The 29 T cell receptor beta chains below come from one sample, sequenced in a study of blood T cells in healthy people across ages. A second PCR, run for roughly 7 to 12 cycles, used a sample-barcoded 5' primer plus a J-beta primer mix. TCRdb independently ran MiXCR on the 5' RACE reads; one entry per CDR3 protein. The profile shows 650,000 to 800,000 distinct CDR3 sequences, approximately 52% of them singletons. Material for sequencing was blood. Every receptor here comes from a woman older than 75 in good health.

This clonotype came up many times. The chain uses TRBV9 and TRBJ2-5; D is ambiguous. The CDR3 extends over 12 amino acids. The ends were cut back, 5 bases at V and 5 bases at J, with 10 bases in the middle. Germline loops: CDR1 SGDLS, CDR2 YYNGEE. The DNA of the CDR3 is TGTGCCAGCAGAGGCAGGCCGGAGACCCAGTACTTC. Its translation is CASRGRPETQYF. Drawing the rest from reference TRBV9 and TRBJ2-5, the complete variable domain is DSGVTQTPKHLITATGQRVTLRCSPRSGDLSVYWYQQSLDQGLQFLIQYYNGEERAKGNILERFSAQQFPDLHSELNLSSLELGDSALYFCASRGRPETQYFGPGTRLLVL.

This clonotype was picked up many times. The rearrangement uses TRBV9 and TRBJ2-1; TRBD2 aligns across 13 bases. Germline V CDR1 and CDR2: SGDLS, YYNGEE. The CDR3 runs 16 residues. Trimming removed 1 base from V and 7 bases from J; junction bases left unmatched: 5. CDR3 DNA sequence: TGTGCCAGCAGCGTATCTGGGACTAGCGGGGTGAATGAGCAGTTCTTC. Protein sequence: CASSVSGTSGVNEQFF.

The V and J genes are TRBV20-1 and TRBJ2-1; 11 bases align to TRBD2. This CDR3 is built from 19 residues. J was trimmed by 0 bases and V by 0 bases; bases with no gene match: 10. Germline V lookup: CDR1 DFQATT, CDR2 SNEGSKA (reference sequence). The CDR3 is CSARDLASGRHSSYNEQFF. CDR3 in DNA: TGCAGTGCTAGAGATCTGGCTAGCGGGAGGCACAGCTCCTACAATGAGCAGTTCTTC.

This CDR3 reads CASTAGVNTDTQYF. Written as DNA, the CDR3 is TGTGCCAGCACGGCGGGAGTGAACACAGATACGCAGTATTTT. The chain recombines TRBV7-2 with TRBJ2-3; 7 nucleotides line up with TRBD2. Per germline, CDR1 SGHTA and CDR2 FQGNSA. The CDR3 has 14 residues. Trimming cost V 7 bases and J 2 bases; bases outside gene matches: 6.

The chain combines TRBV20-1 with TRBJ2-7; maybe TRBD2 (5 bases). This CDR3 comprises 13 residues. The V and J ends lost 6 bases and 6 bases respectively, with 18 bases between them. The V gene's germline CDR1 is DFQATT and CDR2 SNEGSKA (reference sequence). The CDR3, as DNA: TGCAGTGCGATAGGTACCCGGGGAGTCGAGCAGTACTTC. This translates into CSAIGTRGVEQYF.

This clonotype was recorded a few times. This may arise from a read error, as a much more abundant clone is one base away. The chain carries TRBV6-6 and TRBJ1-6, with D hard to call. The CDR3 extends over 15 amino acids. Per germline, CDR1 MNHNY and CDR2 SVGAGI (reference sequence). In nucleotides, the CDR3 is TGTGCCAGCAGTTACGGCCAGAACTATAATTCACCCCCCCACTTT. This sequence encodes CASSYGQNYNSPPHF.

This clonotype was recorded at least ten times. V usage is TRBV2 and J usage is TRBJ2-1; D may match TRBD1 or TRBD2 (5 bases each). CDR3 length equals 13 residues. The germline V and J ends were trimmed by 9 bases and 4 bases, with 13 bases remaining between them. Per germline, CDR1 SNHLY and CDR2 FYNNEI. CDR3 protein: CASIRDGYNEQFF. CDR3 DNA: TGTGCCAGTATCCGGGACGGTTACAATGAGCAGTTCTTC.

The chain has TRBV6-5 and TRBJ2-2; 11 bases map to TRBD1. CDR3 length: 16 amino acids. The J segment lost 6 bases and the V segment lost 0 bases, leaving 3 bases of the junction unmatched. Germline-derived CDR1 and CDR2 are MNHEY and SVGAGI. The CDR3 sequence: CASSYSWTGGPGELFF. In DNA, the CDR3 is TGTGCCAGCAGTTACTCTTGGACAGGGGGCCCCGGGGAGCTGTTTTTT.

This sequence joins TRBV10-3 and TRBJ2-1; 10 bases align to TRBD2. There are 15 residues in the CDR3. The V and J ends lost 2 bases and 10 bases, in that order; junction bases with no gene match: 8. The V gene's germline CDR1 is ENHRY and CDR2 SYGVKD. CDR3 nucleotide sequence: TGTGCCATCAGTGAGAGGCTAGCGGGAGAGTACGAGCAGTTCTTC. This encodes CAISERLAGEYEQFF.

This clonotype came up many times. The V gene is TRBV12-3 or TRBV12-4, the J gene TRBJ2-5; no clear D gene. The length of the CDR3 is 15 residues. The germline V and J ends were trimmed by 3 bases and 0 bases, with 11 bases remaining between them. CDR3 bases: TGTGCCAGCAGTTTTAGCCCTGGGTACCAAGAGACCCAGTACTTC. This encodes CASSFSPGYQETQYF.

V and J are TRBV5-1 and TRBJ2-4, with 9 bases matching TRBD1. The end of the DNA is better explained by TRBJ2-7, so the J call may be wrong. CDR1 and CDR2 (germline): SGHRS, YFSETQ. The CDR3 runs to 14 residues. The CDR3 is CASSSQGATDEQYF. CDR3 nucleotides: TGCGCCAGCAGCTCACAGGGGGCTACCGACGAGCAGTACTTC.

This clonotype was counted at least ten times. This sequence joins TRBV12-3 or TRBV12-4 and TRBJ2-1; 10 positions match TRBD2. The V gene end was trimmed by 6 bases and the J gene end by 6 bases; junction bases not matched to a gene: 5. The CDR3 is 14 amino acids. Here the CDR3 reads CASSSRTSGNEQFF. CDR3 DNA: TGTGCCAGCAGCTCCAGGACTAGCGGCAATGAGCAGTTCTTC.

A remark on this clonotype: At one boundary the junction diverges from the germline segment, which might be a read error. V is TRBV7-2 and J is TRBJ2-1; 8 positions match TRBD2. The CDR3 runs to 16 residues. Germline CDR1 is SGHTA and CDR2 is FQGNSA. CDR3 nucleotide sequence: TGTGCCAGCAGCTTAGTAGCGGGGCTGGCCTACAAGGAGCAGTTCTTC. It is translated as CASSLVAGLAYKEQFF. The complete variable domain, with remaining parts taken from reference TRBV7-2 and TRBJ2-1, reads GAGVSQSPSNKVTEKGKDVELRCDPISGHTALYWYRQSLGQGLEFLIYFQGNSAPDKSGLPSDRFSAERTGGSVSTLTIQRTQQEDSAVYLCASSLVAGLAYKEQFFGPGTRLTVL.

Concerning this clonotype itself: A much larger clone lies one base from this, so it may be a read error. The rearrangement joins TRBV3-1 to TRBJ2-7; 7 bases fit TRBD2. CDR3 length: 13 residues. Germline V CDR1 and CDR2: LGHDT, YNNKEL (reference sequence). Unmatched junction bases numbered 8, after V lost 0 bases and J lost 12 bases. CDR3 sequence (DNA): TGTGCCAGCAGCCAAGAGGTCCTACGGGGGGTGTACTTC. Amino acid sequence: CASSQEVLRGVYF.

The chain uses TRBV4-2 and TRBJ1-4; no clear D. CDR1 and CDR2 (germline): LGHNA, YNFKEQ. This CDR3 is 13 amino acids long. V dropped 0 bases and J dropped 8 bases, with 7 bases sitting between them. The chain's CDR3 is CASSQDLGEKLFF. CDR3 bases: TGTGCCAGCAGCCAAGATCTCGGGGAAAAACTGTTTTTT.

The rearrangement links TRBV12-3 or TRBV12-4 to TRBJ1-5, with a tentative D call TRBD1 (6 bases). The CDR3 covers 18 residues. Trimming stripped 6 bases from V and 2 bases from J, with 23 bases between. The CDR3 coding sequence is TGTGCCAGCAGCCTGGCAGGGGTCAGGCAAGGGGGCAATCAGCCCCAGCATTTT. Residues: CASSLAGVRQGGNQPQHF.

Points on this clonotype: A much bigger clone sits one base away, suggesting this may be a read error. CDR3 bases: TGTGCCAGCAGACCACGACGGTACAATGAGCAGTACTTC. Amino acids: CASRPRRYNEQYF. The chain joins TRBV12-3 or TRBV12-4 to TRBJ2-1; D is undetermined. Gene TRBJ2-7 matches the end of the DNA better, so the J call may be wrong. The CDR3 is 13 amino acids.

The V gene is TRBV15, the J gene TRBJ2-4, with no clear D. The CDR3 sequence is 14 residues long. Between the trimmed V and J ends, which lost 0 bases and 3 bases, there was a span of 6 bases. Germline CDR1 reads LNHNV; CDR2 reads YYDKDF (reference sequence). As DNA, the CDR3 is TGTGCCACCAGCAGAGAGTTGAGCAAAAACATTCAGTACTTC. Amino acid sequence: CATSRELSKNIQYF.

Regarding this clonotype: This sequence may be a read error, since a much larger clone differs from it by one base. The chain carries TRBV5-1 and TRBJ2-5; D is unresolved. The CDR3 spans 14 residues. Germline lookup yields CDR1 SGHRS and CDR2 YFSETQ. V was clipped by 2 bases and J by 1 base, with 9 bases between them. This CDR3 reads CASSFNTAQETQYF. The DNA of the CDR3 is TGCGCCAGCAGCTTTAATACCGCCCAAGAGACCCAGTACTTC.

This rearrangement joins TRBV20-1 to TRBJ2-7; 10 bases are a match to TRBD1. The CDR3 spans 15 residues. J gave up 7 bases and V 6 bases, and 15 bases lay outside the gene matches. CDR1 is DFQATT, CDR2 SNEGSKA, per germline (reference sequence). CDR3 amino acids: CSALPGQGRRSEQYF. The CDR3 coding sequence is TGCAGTGCGCTCCCGGGACAGGGGCGAAGGAGTGAGCAGTACTTC.

J is TRBJ2-3 and V is TRBV15; possibly TRBD1 or TRBD2 for D (5 bases each). Per the germline V gene, CDR1 is LNHNV and CDR2 is YYDKDF (reference sequence). This CDR3 is built from 13 residues. The V gene lost 3 bases and the J gene lost 3 bases, with 7 bases spanning the gap. The CDR3 nucleotides read TGTGCCACCAGCAGCGGGGCGACAGATACGCAGTATTTT. Protein: CATSSGATDTQYF. Full variable domain (remainder filled in from reference TRBV15 and TRBJ2-3): DAMVIQNPRYQVTQFGKPVTLSCSQTLNHNVMYWYQQKSSQAPKLLFHYYDKDFNNEADTPDNFQSRRPNTSFCFLDIRSPGLGDTAMYLCATSSGATDTQYFGPGTRLTVL.

The table lists this clonotype with a few counts. The chain links TRBV7-9 to TRBJ2-5; weak D call: TRBD1 (6 bases). The DNA matches TRBJ2-7 better at its end, which makes the J call doubtful. The CDR3 loop spans 15 amino acids. Germline CDR1 SEHNR, CDR2 FQNEAQ (reference sequence). The CDR3 sequence is CASSLWLGQSYEQYF. The CDR3 DNA is TGTGCCAGCAGCTTATGGTTAGGACAGTCCTACGAGCAGTACTTC.

The chain recombines TRBV29-1 with TRBJ1-6; 7 bases line up with TRBD1. With 6 bases clipped from V and 8 bases from J, the junction kept 10 bases outside the gene matches. The CDR3 spans 14 residues. The germline gives CDR1 SQVTM, CDR2 ANQGSEA. CDR3: CSVAEGATDSPLHF. The CDR3 coding sequence is TGCAGCGTAGCCGAGGGGGCGACAGATTCACCCCTCCACTTT.

The chain joins TRBV20-1 to TRBJ1-5, with D possibly TRBD1 on 5 matching bases. V was shortened by 3 bases and J by 5 bases, with 29 bases between the two germline ends. This CDR3 spans 19 amino acids. The germline V gene encodes CDR1 DFQATT and CDR2 SNEGSKA (reference sequence). CDR3 nucleotide sequence: TGCAGTGCTAGCCCTCCAGGCAGTGGAGGGGTAATGGAATATCAGCCCCAGCATTTT. Its translation is CSASPPGSGGVMEYQPQHF.

This clonotype was seen ten or more times. The chain employs TRBV20-1 and TRBJ2-3, with 7 nucleotides matching TRBD2. Per germline, CDR1 DFQATT and CDR2 SNEGSKA (reference sequence). Germline trimming cut 1 base from V and 2 bases from J; bases unmatched to any gene: 6. The CDR3 loop spans 15 amino acids. The CDR3 DNA reads TGCAGTGCTAGAGGCCCAGCGGGGCACACAGATACGCAGTATTTT. It is translated as CSARGPAGHTDTQYF.

On this clonotype itself: It may be a read error: a sequence one base away is much more abundant. The V call is TRBV29-1, the J call TRBJ2-4, with D unresolved. This CDR3 is built from 13 residues. The germline V gene has CDR1 SQVTM and CDR2 ANQGSEA. This chain's CDR3 is CSVEWAAKNIQDF. The CDR3 region has the DNA TGCAGCGTTGAATGGGCGGCCAAAAACATTCAGGACTTC.

The genes are TRBV2 and TRBJ1-4, with 8 bases fitting TRBD1. Germline V gene data show CDR1 as SNHLY and CDR2 as FYNNEI. V lost 6 bases and J lost 3; bases outside the gene matches: 6. The CDR3 totals 15 residues. The CDR3 loop reads CASRKEQGANEKLFF. CDR3 in DNA: TGTGCCAGCAGGAAAGAACAGGGGGCTAATGAAAAACTGTTTTTT.

This clonotype occurred once. CDR3 protein: CASSSRPLARDGYTF. The CDR3 bases are TGTGCCAGCAGCAGCCGCCCCTTGGCCAGGGATGGCTACACCTTC. The chain employs TRBV7-2 and TRBJ1-2; D may be TRBD1 (5 bases). The germline CDR1 and CDR2 sequences are SGHTA and FQGNSA. V dropped 5 bases and J dropped 6 bases, with 19 bases sitting between them. The CDR3 length is 15 residues.

On this clonotype itself: Being one base from a much bigger clone, this may be a read error. The CDR3 here is CAGSQSPGLAGKTQYF. CDR3 bases: TGCGCCGGCAGCCAATCACCGGGACTAGCTGGGAAGACCCAGTACTTC. V gene TRBV4-1 combines with J gene TRBJ2-5, with TRBD2 matching 9 bases. The CDR3 contains 16 residues. Germline V CDR1 and CDR2: MGHRA, YSYEKL.